This is a list of T cell receptor beta chains from one sample in a study of T cells in tuberculosis. The assay was immunoSEQ multiplex PCR, and TCRdb's table has in-frame clones only and misses some. The data contain about 30,000 clones, about 90% of them singletons. Source: PBMCs, taken at tuberculosis diagnosis. These receptors were collected from an adult with tuberculosis. Both conserved end residues are part of each CDR3. Each record gives: V gene, D gene, J gene, clone size, CDR3 DNA, CDR3 protein. D genes are given only for firm matches. The size of a clone is reported for some rows only, either as once, few or many, or as a class for expanded clones.

TRBV28	.	TRBJ1-1	.	TGTGCCAGCAGGGCCACTGAAGCTTTCTTT	CASRATEAFF
TRBV6-5	TRBD1	TRBJ2-7	.	TGTGCCAGCGGGTCGACAGGGGACTACGAGCAGTACTTC	CASGSTGDYEQYF
TRBV19	TRBD1	TRBJ2-7	.	TGTGCCAGTAGTATTCGGGACAGGGGCTACGAGCAGTACTTC	CASSIRDRGYEQYF
TRBV25-1	TRBD2	TRBJ2-1	.	TGTGCCAGCACCCCCGAGAGCGGGAGGGGGAATGAGCAGTTCTTC	CASTPESGRGNEQFF
TRBV19	TRBD1	TRBJ1-5	once	TGTGCCAGTAGTAACCTGTCAGGGGGCCGGCAGCCCCAGCATTTT	CASSNLSGGRQPQHF
TRBV2	.	TRBJ2-7	.	TGTGCCAGCAGATTCCGGGATAACTCCTACGAGCAGTACTTC	CASRFRDNSYEQYF
TRBV15	TRBD2	TRBJ2-7	.	TGTGCCACCAGCAGAGGGGGACTAGCGGGAGTATCCTACGAGCAGTACTTC	CATSRGGLAGVSYEQYF
TRBV29-1	TRBD2	TRBJ2-1	.	TGCAGCCCTCGCGGTACTAGCGGGAGGCTCCCCTACAATGAGCAGTTCTTC	CSPRGTSGRLPYNEQFF
TRBV15	.	TRBJ2-7	.	TGTGCCACCAGCGGTACAGGGCTCTACGAGCAGTACTTC	CATSGTGLYEQYF
TRBV9	TRBD1	TRBJ2-5	.	TGTGCCAGCAGCACCGGGACAGGGGGCGTAGAGACCCAGTACTTC	CASSTGTGGVETQYF
TRBV13	TRBD1	TRBJ2-7	.	TGTGCCAGCAGCTTAAGGGGACAGGCTTACGAGCAGTACTTC	CASSLRGQAYEQYF